The TCR beta chain described here comes from a study of CXCR3-negative and CXCR3-positive naive CD8 T cells. Whole-study results and caveats: Hydrophobicity of TRB CDR3s was greater in CXCR3-positive naive cells than in CXCR3-negative naive cells.

Germline loops: CDR1 SGHDN, CDR2 FVKESK. This CDR3 spans 15 amino acids. A word on this clonotype: Its antigen is not identified.

5' RACE that incorporated UMI labels was used to prepare the TRB cDNA libraries. For each CDR3 protein, TCRdb gives one entry from its re-call of the 5' RACE reads, without DNA. This repertoire includes about 110,000 distinct CDR3 sequences. The sequence was obtained from a human donor in good health. Some clones in this sample may be carry-over from other donors' samples. The J gene is TRBJ2-3, the V gene TRBV14; TCRdb designates TRBD2, a call that cannot be tested without DNA. Source material: naive CXCR3+ CD8+ T cells from blood. Subset specified: CD45RO-CCR7+CD27+CD95- naive CD8+ T cells expressing CXCR3 (TNR3+). Here the CDR3 reads CASSLLAASTDTQYF.